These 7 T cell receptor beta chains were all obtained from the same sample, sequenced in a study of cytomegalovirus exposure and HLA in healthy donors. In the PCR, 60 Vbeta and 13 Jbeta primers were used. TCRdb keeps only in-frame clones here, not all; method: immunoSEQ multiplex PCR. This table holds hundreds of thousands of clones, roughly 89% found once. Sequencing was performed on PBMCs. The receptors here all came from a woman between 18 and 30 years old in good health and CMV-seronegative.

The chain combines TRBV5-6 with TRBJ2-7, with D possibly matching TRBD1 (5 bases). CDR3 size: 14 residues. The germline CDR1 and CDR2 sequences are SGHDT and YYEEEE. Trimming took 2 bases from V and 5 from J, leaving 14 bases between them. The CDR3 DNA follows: TGTGCCAGCAGCTTTTTCGGCAGGGTCCACGAGCAGTACTTC. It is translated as CASSFFGRVHEQYF.

CDR3 residues: CASSQDLFQETQYF. CDR3 coding DNA: TGTGCCAGCAGCCAAGATCTGTTCCAAGAGACCCAGTACTTC. V and J are TRBV14 and TRBJ2-5; unclear D gene. Germline CDR1 SGHDN, CDR2 FVKESK. Trimming removed 0 bases from V and 1 base from J, with 6 bases in between. CDR3 size: 14 residues.

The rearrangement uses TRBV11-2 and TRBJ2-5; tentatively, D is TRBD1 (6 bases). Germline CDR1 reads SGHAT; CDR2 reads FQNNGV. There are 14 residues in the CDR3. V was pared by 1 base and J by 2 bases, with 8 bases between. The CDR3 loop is CASSLGGQQETQYF. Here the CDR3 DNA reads TGTGCCAGCAGCTTAGGGGGGCAGCAAGAGACCCAGTACTTC.

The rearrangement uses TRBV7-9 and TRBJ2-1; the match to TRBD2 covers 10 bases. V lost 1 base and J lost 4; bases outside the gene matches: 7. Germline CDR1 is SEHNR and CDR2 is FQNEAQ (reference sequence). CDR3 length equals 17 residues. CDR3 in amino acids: CASSLVSSSGGYNEQFF. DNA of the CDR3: TGTGCCAGCAGCTTAGTTTCGTCTAGCGGGGGTTACAATGAGCAGTTCTTC.

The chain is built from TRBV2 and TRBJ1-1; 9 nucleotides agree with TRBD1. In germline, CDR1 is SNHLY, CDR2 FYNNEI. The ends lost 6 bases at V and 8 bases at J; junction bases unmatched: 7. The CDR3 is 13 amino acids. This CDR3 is CASRPETGGEAFF. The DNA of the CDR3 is TGTGCCAGCAGACCTGAGACAGGGGGAGAAGCTTTCTTT.

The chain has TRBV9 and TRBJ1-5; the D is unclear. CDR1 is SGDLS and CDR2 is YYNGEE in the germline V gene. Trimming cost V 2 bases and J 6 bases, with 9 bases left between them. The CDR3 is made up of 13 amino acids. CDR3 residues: CASSVSGAQPQHF. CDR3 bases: TGTGCCAGCAGCGTGTCAGGCGCTCAGCCCCAGCATTTT.

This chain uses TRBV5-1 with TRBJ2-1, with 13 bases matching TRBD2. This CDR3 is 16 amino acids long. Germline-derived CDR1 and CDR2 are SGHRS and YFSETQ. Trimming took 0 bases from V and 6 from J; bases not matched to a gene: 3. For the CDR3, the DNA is TGCGCCAGCAGCTTGGATGGGACTAGCGGGGTCAATGAGCAGTTCTTC. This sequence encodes CASSLDGTSGVNEQFF. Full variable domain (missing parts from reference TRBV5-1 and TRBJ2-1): KAGVTQTPRYLIKTRGQQVTLSCSPISGHRSVSWYQQTPGQGLQFLFEYFSETQRNKGNFPGRFSGRQFSNSRSEMNVSTLELGDSALYLCASSLDGTSGVNEQFFGPGTRLTVL.